The following is a TCR beta chain sequence with its context. The data originate from a study of shared clonotypes between healthy human individuals. The CDR3 spans 14 residues. Trimming took off 0 bases at V and 4 bases at J, with 8 bases between the two ends. CDR1 and CDR2 from the germline V gene are MGHRA and YSYEKL. It was roughly 190 ng DNA, tens of thousands of T cell genomes, that sorted-subset replicate PCRs used. Original processing notes: ImmunoSEQ gave junction-only sequences without quality scores, so filtering differed. Measured with immunoSEQ multiplex PCR; TCRdb has only the in-frame clones, and not every one. V, J and clone size reflect that table, while D and trimming were determined from the DNA. The sample shows some 2 million clones, over 85% of them seen only once. Selected positively for CCR7 and CD45RO-negative, naive CD8 cells excluded terminally differentiated effector memory CD45RA+ cells.

V usage is TRBV4-1 and J usage is TRBJ2-3; D gene ambiguous. The sample taken for sequencing was naive CD8+ T cells sorted from blood. The origin of this receptor is a man between 18 and 29 years old in good health. The CDR3 region is CASSQDSRPDTQYF. The CDR3 region has the DNA TGCGCCAGCAGCCAAGATAGTCGCCCAGATACGCAGTATTTT.